The 32 T cell receptor beta chains below were found in one sample sequenced in a study of cytomegalovirus exposure and HLA in healthy donors. With 60 Vbeta and 13 Jbeta primers, the PCR was carried out. The method was immunoSEQ multiplex PCR; TCRdb's version includes in-frame clones alone and lacks a portion of them. The sample has about 110,000 clones, approximately 78% seen once. Sequences were obtained from PBMCs. Receptor source: a woman aged 30 to 39 in good health and CMV-seronegative.

Written as DNA, the CDR3 is TGTGCCAGCAGCCAAATAGCGGGATACCAAGAGACCCAGTACTTC. Protein product: CASSQIAGYQETQYF. The rearrangement links TRBV14 to TRBJ2-5; 8 bases fit TRBD2. V was pared by 2 bases and J by 0 bases, with 2 bases of the junction left unmatched. CDR1 and CDR2 (germline): SGHDN, FVKESK. The CDR3 sequence is 15 residues long.

This rearrangement joins TRBV28 to TRBJ1-6, with D possibly TRBD1 on 6 matching bases. Trimming removed 5 bases from V and 9 bases from J, with 17 bases in between. CDR1 and CDR2 (germline): MDHEN, SYDVKM. CDR3 length: 15 residues. The CDR3 DNA follows: TGTGCCAGCAGTCCGAGGGACATGGAAACTTCACCCCTCCACTTT. Translating gives CASSPRDMETSPLHF.

The V call is TRBV7-2, the J call TRBJ2-7; 8 nucleotides line up with TRBD2. Germline lookup yields CDR1 SGHTA and CDR2 FQGNSA. After removal of 1 base from V and 5 bases from J, the junction contained 1 base not matched to a gene. The CDR3 sequence is 13 residues long. The CDR3 protein is CASSLGLANEQYF. As DNA, the CDR3 is TGTGCCAGCAGCTTAGGACTAGCGAACGAGCAGTACTTC.

The rearrangement links TRBV5-6 to TRBJ2-7; 7 bases match TRBD1. Germline-derived CDR1 and CDR2 are SGHDT and YYEEEE. CDR3 length: 13 residues. J lost 5 bases, V lost 6 bases, and 8 bases had no gene match. CDR3 in DNA: TGTGCCAGCACCATGACAGGGACCCACGAGCAGTACTTC. As protein: CASTMTGTHEQYF. The full variable domain, with the rest looked up from reference TRBV5-6 and TRBJ2-7, is DAGVTQSPTHLIKTRGQQVTLRCSPKSGHDTVSWYQQALGQGPQFIFQYYEEEERQRGNFPDRFSGHQFPNYSSELNVNALLLGDSALYLCASTMTGTHEQYFGPGTRLTVT.

The V gene is TRBV11-2, the J gene TRBJ2-7; TRBD1 aligns across 7 bases. CDR1 and CDR2 from the germline V gene are SGHAT and FQNNGV. Trimming removed 1 base from V and 0 bases from J; junction bases left unmatched: 12. CDR3 size: 18 residues. CDR3 nucleotide sequence: TGTGCCAGCAGCTTAGTATTCCACACGGACAGGAGCTCCTACGAGCAGTACTTC. Translating gives CASSLVFHTDRSSYEQYF.

There are a few counts of this clone. The chain links TRBV29-1 to TRBJ2-7; D is uncertain. Germline V CDR1 and CDR2: SQVTM, ANQGSEA. This CDR3 has 12 residues. V lost 4 bases and J lost 0, with 7 bases in between. CDR3 loop: CSVGRFSYEQYF. As DNA, the CDR3 is TGCAGCGTTGGGCGGTTCTCCTACGAGCAGTACTTC.

The rearrangement uses TRBV4-1 and TRBJ2-5, with D possibly matching TRBD1 (6 bases). Germline V lookup: CDR1 MGHRA, CDR2 YSYEKL. V was pared by 2 bases and J by 5 bases, with 12 bases between. The CDR3 sequence is 14 residues long. CDR3 sequence reads: CASSQNRQGETQYF. DNA of the CDR3: TGCGCCAGCAGCCAAAACCGTCAGGGGGAGACCCAGTACTTC.

The chain links TRBV30 to TRBJ1-1; no clear D. The CDR3 consists of 12 residues. Germline V gene lookup returns CDR1 GTSNPN and CDR2 SVGIG (reference sequence). Trimming cost V 2 bases and J 5 bases, with 9 bases left between them. The CDR3 protein is CAWSLRRTEAFF. The CDR3 bases are TGTGCCTGGAGTCTCCGCAGAACTGAAGCTTTCTTT.

This clone has a single count. This chain uses TRBV5-6 with TRBJ1-6; D possibly corresponds to TRBD1 (5 bases). CDR3 length: 12 amino acids. Germline CDR1 reads SGHDT; CDR2 reads YYEEEE. V lost 4 bases and J 13 bases, leaving 12 bases between the germline ends. In DNA, the CDR3 is TGTGCCAGCAGCCCGGGACTTCGGCCCCTCCACTTT. Its protein is CASSPGLRPLHF.

V and J are TRBV4-3 and TRBJ1-2; possibly TRBD1 for D (5 bases). The CDR3 is made up of 15 amino acids. Trimming pared 0 bases from V and 4 bases from J, leaving 12 bases between. Germline V lookup: CDR1 LGHNA, CDR2 YSLEER. The CDR3 DNA reads as TGCGCCAGCAGCCAAGATCTAGACAGTCCCTATGGCTACACCTTC. It is translated as CASSQDLDSPYGYTF.

The rearrangement uses TRBV2 and TRBJ2-5, with 8 positions matching TRBD2. The J segment lost 2 bases and the V segment lost 8 bases, leaving 13 bases of the junction unmatched. The CDR3 is made up of 16 amino acids. Germline V gene sequence: CDR1 SNHLY, CDR2 FYNNEI. The CDR3 spells CASSPGGAATQETQYF. The DNA of the CDR3 is TGTGCCAGCTCCCCGGGAGGGGCGGCTACACAAGAGACCCAGTACTTC.

The chain recombines TRBV29-1 with TRBJ2-5; TRBD1 agrees at 9 bases. Germline CDR1 and CDR2: SQVTM and ANQGSEA. The CDR3 sequence is 11 residues long. Germline trimming cut 6 bases from V and 7 bases from J; bases unmatched to any gene: 3. The CDR3 reads CSVADRGTQYF. CDR3 DNA: TGCAGCGTGGCGGACAGGGGGACCCAGTACTTC. The variable domain in full, with the rest retrieved from reference TRBV29-1 and TRBJ2-5, is SAVISQKPSRDICQRGTSLTIQCQVDSQVTMMFWYRQQPGQSLTLIATANQGSEATYESGFVIDKFPISRPNLTFSTLTVSNMSPEDSSIYLCSVADRGTQYFGPGTRLLVL.

In its sample, this clone was seen once. This sequence joins TRBV7-9 and TRBJ2-2; the D gene is possibly TRBD2 (7 bases). Germline lookup yields CDR1 SEHNR and CDR2 FQNEAQ (reference sequence). V was shortened by 5 bases and J by 6 bases, with 13 bases between the two germline ends. The CDR3 extends over 14 amino acids. The CDR3 DNA follows: TGTGCCAGCAGCAGGGGGGGATGGGCCGGGGAGCTGTTTTTT. Translating it yields CASSRGGWAGELFF.

The chain employs TRBV28 and TRBJ2-7; 7 positions match TRBD2. The V gene's germline CDR1 is MDHEN and CDR2 SYDVKM. Trimming removed 1 base from V and 5 bases from J; junction bases left unmatched: 8. The CDR3 is 15 residues long. In DNA, the CDR3 is TGTGCCAGCAGTTTATACGGGGCAGGGAGGGACGAGCAGTACTTC. Amino acid sequence: CASSLYGAGRDEQYF.

The J gene is TRBJ1-3, the V gene TRBV6-5; 7 bases agree with TRBD1. CDR3 size: 13 residues. Germline CDR1 reads MNHEY; CDR2 reads SVGAGI. V lost 2 bases to trimming and J lost 8 bases; unmatched junction nucleotides: 3. The DNA for the CDR3 is TGTGCCAGCAGTTACGTCCAGGGGGACACCATATATTTT. Translated: CASSYVQGDTIYF.

J is TRBJ2-5 and V is TRBV4-3; TRBD2 matches 13 bases. J lost 5 bases, V lost 4 bases, and 7 bases had no gene match. Germline values: CDR1 LGHNA, CDR2 YSLEER. This CDR3 comprises 16 residues. CDR3 residues: CASSPWTSGSGETQYF. The CDR3 region has the DNA TGCGCCAGCAGCCCCTGGACTAGCGGGAGCGGGGAGACCCAGTACTTC.

The chain carries TRBV7-2 and TRBJ1-6; 10 bases are shared with TRBD1. Germline V gives CDR1 SGHTA, CDR2 FQGNSA. Unmatched junction bases numbered 14, after V lost 5 bases and J lost 10 bases. The CDR3 is made up of 17 amino acids. The CDR3 loop reads CASSLKTGGISSSPLHF. Written as DNA, the CDR3 is TGTGCCAGCAGCCTTAAGACAGGGGGCATTTCAAGCTCACCCCTCCACTTT.

The V gene is TRBV7-3, the J gene TRBJ2-1; 7 nucleotides agree with TRBD2. CDR3 length: 15 amino acids. The J segment lost 3 bases and the V segment lost 2 bases, leaving 4 bases of the junction unmatched. Germline values: CDR1 SGHTA, CDR2 FQGTGA. The DNA of the CDR3 is TGTGCCAGCAGCTTACTCCGGACTAGCTACAATGAGCAGTTCTTC. This encodes CASSLLRTSYNEQFF.

The genes are TRBV5-1 and TRBJ2-7; TRBD2 matches 10 bases. Trimming at V came to 4 bases and at J to 4 bases, leaving 2 bases not matched to a gene. The CDR3 runs to 13 residues. Germline CDR1 is SGHRS and CDR2 is YFSETQ. Here the CDR3 reads CASSGGLAYEQYF. The DNA for the CDR3 is TGCGCCAGCAGCGGGGGACTAGCGTACGAGCAGTACTTC.

The CDR3 is CASSQQVLRGPAEAFF. CDR3 nucleotides: TGTGCCAGCAGCCAACAGGTCCTAAGGGGTCCCGCTGAAGCTTTCTTT. V gene TRBV14 combines with J gene TRBJ1-1, with a weak D call TRBD1 (5 bases). This CDR3 is built from 16 residues. Trimming pared 2 bases from V and 6 bases from J, leaving 19 bases between. Looked up from germline, CDR1 is SGHDN and CDR2 is FVKESK.

The V and J genes are TRBV19 and TRBJ1-1; D is perhaps TRBD1 (5 bases). CDR1 and CDR2 (germline): LNHDA, SQIVND (reference sequence). The ends were cut back, 5 bases at V and 3 bases at J, with 10 bases in the middle. This CDR3 comprises 13 residues. The CDR3 reads CASSQAGYTEAFF. In DNA, the CDR3 is TGTGCCAGTAGTCAGGCAGGGTACACTGAAGCTTTCTTT.

V gene TRBV9 combines with J gene TRBJ2-3; TRBD1 matches 9 bases. The length of the CDR3 is 15 residues. CDR1 is SGDLS and CDR2 is YYNGEE in the germline V gene. J was trimmed by 5 bases and V by 0 bases; bases with no gene match: 4. CDR3 region: CASSVEGQGGDTQYF. In nucleotides, the CDR3 is TGTGCCAGCAGCGTAGAGGGACAGGGTGGAGATACGCAGTATTTT.

With regard to this clone: Different DNA sequences within this sample yield the same CDR3. The chain is built from TRBV6-5 and TRBJ2-7; the D gene is possibly TRBD1 (5 bases). V lost 0 bases and J 0 bases, leaving 6 bases between the germline ends. CDR1 is MNHEY and CDR2 is SVGAGI in the germline V gene. This CDR3 spans 14 amino acids. The DNA of the CDR3 is TGTGCCAGCAGTTACTCAAGGGGCTCCTACGAGCAGTACTTC. This codes for CASSYSRGSYEQYF.

This clone was counted between two and nine times. The rearrangement joins TRBV10-2 to TRBJ2-3; D remains unclear. V lost 3 bases to trimming and J lost 0 bases, with 7 bases between them. The V gene's germline CDR1 is WSHSY and CDR2 SAAADI. This CDR3 is 14 amino acids long. The CDR3 nucleotides read TGCGCCAGCAGTGAATTCGGGAGCACAGATACGCAGTATTTT. This codes for CASSEFGSTDTQYF.

The chain has TRBV19 and TRBJ1-3, with D unresolved. This CDR3 spans 14 amino acids. Germline assignment: CDR1 LNHDA and CDR2 SQIVND (reference sequence). V lost 5 bases to trimming and J lost 0 bases, with 8 bases between them. The DNA of the CDR3 is TGTGCCAGTAGTGCGGGATTCTCTGGAAACACCATATATTTT. Residues: CASSAGFSGNTIYF.

The chain joins TRBV19 to TRBJ1-1; TRBD1 aligns across 8 bases. Germline CDR1 LNHDA, CDR2 SQIVND (reference sequence). The CDR3 extends over 15 amino acids. V shed 3 bases, J shed 6 bases, and the junction held 9 bases outside the gene matches. The CDR3 protein is CASSMGGTGEAEAFF. The CDR3 nucleotides are TGTGCCAGTAGTATGGGAGGGACAGGTGAGGCTGAAGCTTTCTTT.

This rearrangement joins TRBV7-9 to TRBJ2-5; D call uncertain. The CDR3 spans 13 residues. Germline V gene lookup returns CDR1 SEHNR and CDR2 FQNEAQ (reference sequence). With 5 bases removed from V and 2 bases from J, the gap between germline ends came to 9 bases. The CDR3 DNA reads TGTGCCAGCAGCCCCGTAGCACAAGAGACCCAGTACTTC. Translation: CASSPVAQETQYF.

This clone showed up just once. This chain joins TRBV6-5 and TRBJ2-1; D is unclear. The CDR3 covers 14 residues. Germline assignment: CDR1 MNHEY and CDR2 SVGAGI. Trimming cost V 2 bases and J 6 bases, with 11 bases left between them. CDR3 loop: CASSYGSFLNEQFF. CDR3 DNA: TGTGCCAGCAGTTACGGTAGTTTTCTCAATGAGCAGTTCTTC.

The chain has TRBV7-8 and TRBJ2-4; D possibly corresponds to TRBD2 (5 bases). CDR3 length: 18 amino acids. The V end lost 5 bases, the J end lost 3 bases, and 23 bases lay between the germline ends. Per the germline V gene, CDR1 is SGHVS and CDR2 is FQNEAQ. Here the CDR3 DNA reads TGTGCCAGCAGCCACCTAGCCCGCGAGAGCATTGGCAAAAACATTCAGTACTTC. Translated, it gives CASSHLARESIGKNIQYF.

This clone appeared a few times. The chain links TRBV15 to TRBJ1-5; D unclear. Germline-derived CDR1 and CDR2 are LNHNV and YYDKDF (reference sequence). CDR3 length equals 17 residues. Deletions cut 0 bases from V and 0 bases from J, with 12 bases between. The CDR3 here is CATSRDYRRNSNQPQHF. The DNA of the CDR3 is TGTGCCACCAGCAGAGATTATCGCAGAAATAGCAATCAGCCCCAGCATTTT.

The chain uses TRBV30 and TRBJ1-5, with 10 bases matching TRBD1. The V and J ends lost 5 bases and 6 bases, in that order; junction bases with no gene match: 7. Looked up from germline, CDR1 is GTSNPN and CDR2 is SVGIG (reference sequence). The CDR3 contains 14 residues. CDR3 amino acids: CAWDRDRGSQPQHF. CDR3 sequence (DNA): TGTGCCTGGGACCGGGACAGGGGTTCTCAGCCCCAGCATTTT.

The rearrangement links TRBV2 to TRBJ1-4, with D tentatively TRBD1 (6 bases). Germline V lookup: CDR1 SNHLY, CDR2 FYNNEI. V was cut by 6 bases and J by 3 bases, with 14 bases left in between. This CDR3 region has 15 residues. The CDR3 spells CASRETGTSNEKLFF. In nucleotides, the CDR3 is TGTGCCAGCAGGGAAACAGGGACATCTAATGAAAAACTGTTTTTT.